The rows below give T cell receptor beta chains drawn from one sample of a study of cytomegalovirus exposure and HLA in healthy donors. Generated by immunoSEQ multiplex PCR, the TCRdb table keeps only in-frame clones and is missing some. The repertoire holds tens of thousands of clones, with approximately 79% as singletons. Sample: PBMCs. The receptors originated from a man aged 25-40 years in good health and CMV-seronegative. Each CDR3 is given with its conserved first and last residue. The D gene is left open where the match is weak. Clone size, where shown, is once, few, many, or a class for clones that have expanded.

CASGRDNQPQHF,TGTGCCAGCGGACGGGACAATCAGCCCCAGCATTTT,-,TRBJ1-5,TRBV27,-
CAWSVEGTGMNEKLFF,TGTGCCTGGAGTGTAGAGGGGACAGGAATGAATGAAAAACTGTTTTTT,once,TRBJ1-4,TRBV30,TRBD1
CANSVSLAGVTGELFF,TGTGCCAACAGTGTCAGTCTAGCGGGGGTGACCGGGGAGCTGTTTTTT,-,TRBJ2-2,TRBV2,TRBD2
CSVPSKREGVMNTEAFF,TGCAGCGTACCTTCGAAGAGAGAGGGGGTCATGAACACTGAAGCTTTCTTT,-,TRBJ1-1,TRBV29-1,-
CASSATWTALYGYTF,TGTGCCAGCAGCGCGACGTGGACAGCCCTCTATGGCTACACCTTC,few,TRBJ1-2,TRBV9,-
CAWQTPGVEYRETQYF,TGTGCCTGGCAAACCCCCGGTGTGGAGTACAGGGAGACCCAGTACTTC,-,TRBJ2-5,TRBV30,-
CASSQRLTGDTGELFF,TGTGCCAGCAGCCAAAGGTTGACAGGGGACACCGGGGAGCTGTTTTTT,-,TRBJ2-2,TRBV14,TRBD1
CAWSAGTGGHEQYF,TGTGCCTGGAGTGCCGGGACAGGGGGGCACGAGCAGTACTTC,once,TRBJ2-7,TRBV30,TRBD1
CASSPTGAVNYEQYF,TGTGCCAGTAGCCCGACAGGGGCCGTGAACTACGAGCAGTACTTC,-,TRBJ2-7,TRBV19,TRBD1
CAWSVLLNYGYTF,TGTGCCTGGAGTGTACTCCTTAACTATGGCTACACCTTC,-,TRBJ1-2,TRBV30,-
CASSSTGTHTMNTEAFF,TGTGCCAGCAGCTCAACAGGGACACATACCATGAACACTGAAGCTTTCTTT,-,TRBJ1-1,TRBV13,-
CASSRLAGGSYNEQFF,TGCGCCAGCAGCCGACTAGCGGGGGGATCCTACAATGAGCAGTTCTTC,-,TRBJ2-1,TRBV10-2,TRBD2
CASTQLGLAEDTQYF,TGTGCCAGCACCCAACTGGGACTAGCGGAAGATACGCAGTATTTT,few,TRBJ2-3,TRBV7-2,TRBD2
CASSLGIVSELTEAFF,TGTGCCAGCAGCTTAGGTATCGTCAGCGAATTAACTGAAGCTTTCTTT,-,TRBJ1-1,TRBV7-9,-
CAGQGNTYEQYF,TGTGCGGGACAGGGCAACACCTACGAGCAGTACTTC,-,TRBJ2-7,TRBV6-1,TRBD1
CATSSQPMPGQKNMNTEAFF,TGTGCCACCAGCAGTCAACCTATGCCGGGACAGAAGAACATGAACACTGAAGCTTTCTTT,-,TRBJ1-1,TRBV15,TRBD1
CASSQEFPQKPLSALHF,TGCGCCAGCAGCCAAGAATTCCCGCAGAAACCCCTTTCAGCCCTCCACTTT,-,TRBJ1-6,TRBV4-1,-
CASGGSSYEQYF,TGTGCCAGCGGGGGCTCGTCCTACGAGCAGTACTTC,-,TRBJ2-7,TRBV2,-
CASSLPGQPYEQYF,TGTGCCAGCAGCTTGCCCGGACAGCCCTACGAGCAGTACTTC,few,TRBJ2-7,TRBV5-4,-
CASSPERQGRYF,TGTGCCAGCTCACCAGAACGGCAGGGAAGGTACTTC,-,TRBJ2-7,TRBV18,-
CSVDWGQGYNEQFF,TGCAGCGTTGATTGGGGACAGGGCTACAATGAGCAGTTCTTC,-,TRBJ2-1,TRBV29-1,TRBD1
CASSERGGINTGELFF,TGTGCCAGCAGCGAACGGGGGGGAATTAACACCGGGGAGCTGTTTTTT,-,TRBJ2-2,TRBV4-2,TRBD2
CASSIIRGIGYGYTF,TGTGCCAGTAGTATAATTCGGGGGATAGGCTATGGCTACACCTTC,few,TRBJ1-2,TRBV19,-
CASSSMIAGDEQYF,TGTGCCAGCAGCTCTATGATAGCGGGAGACGAGCAGTACTTC,-,TRBJ2-7,TRBV5-4,TRBD2
CASTEPGQNDYGYTF,TGTGCCAGCACTGAACCGGGACAGAACGACTATGGCTACACCTTC,-,TRBJ1-2,TRBV2,TRBD1
CASSLALEGDQGYTF,TGCGCCAGCAGCTTGGCACTTGAGGGGGATCAAGGCTACACCTTC,-,TRBJ1-2,TRBV5-1,-